This T cell receptor (beta chain) was sequenced for a study of OX40 agonist ivuxolimab in advanced cancers. Study-level background: Ivuxolimab, an agonistic anti-OX40 (CD134) antibody, was given to patients. Participants averaged about 60 years of age (range about 23 to 80) and were around 80% male.

The data were produced by immunoSEQ multiplex PCR, yet TCRdb's version contains in-frame clones alone and is incomplete. The data show tens of thousands of clones, roughly 89% seen once. This sequence was found in an adult with an advanced solid tumor such as melanoma, head and neck, liver or kidney cancer. This specimen consisted of CD4+ or CD8+ T cells sorted from blood, obtained in a trial of the OX40 agonist ivuxolimab.

The CDR3 DNA reads TGTGCCAGCAGCCCAAGGGACAGGGGCTACGAGCAGTACTTC. As protein: CASSPRDRGYEQYF. The chain joins TRBV7-9 to TRBJ2-7, with 10 bases identical to TRBD1. The trim removed 5 bases at V and 3 bases at J, leaving 4 bases unmatched. The CDR3 length is 14 residues. Germline CDR1 SEHNR, CDR2 FQNEAQ (reference sequence). Based on the CDR3 plus reference TRBV7-9 and TRBJ2-7, the full variable domain is DTGVSQNPRHKITKRGQNVTFRCDPISEHNRLYWYRQTLGQGPEFLTYFQNEAQLEKSRLLSDRFSAERPKGSFSTLEIQRTEQGDSAMYLCASSPRDRGYEQYFGPGTRLTVT.